The present T cell receptor (beta chain) was sequenced within a study of blood T cells in healthy people across ages (dated by TCRdb to the mid-2010s). Background for the entire study: In model experiments, roughly one uniquely barcoded TCR beta cDNA molecule per two T cells was captured by template switching. To track age-related changes in TCR beta repertoire diversity, the study relied on deep sequencing normalized with unique cDNA molecular identifiers. For two donors (one aged 18 to 30 and one aged 80 or older), the study analyzed two additional independent replicas of 1 million unique cDNA reads from the same blood draw. Donors were grouped into four age groups: young (average approximately 15 years), middle-aged (39), aged (over 55) and long-lived (82). General conclusions and limits of the study: Observed TCR beta diversity per million T cells fell roughly linearly with age, and a significant reduction was already apparent by age around 44. Because the CMV infection status of the donors was unknown, age-related changes in expanded clonotypes may potentially have been confounded. Estimates of total diversity based on one million sequenced T cells were considered lower bounds and underestimates. The percentage of naive T cells measured by flow cytometry correlated strongly with observed TCR beta diversity. Compared with the aged group, more naive CD4+ T cells, fewer expanded clones and increased TCR diversity were shown by the long-lived group, suggesting age selection. Because profiling used bulk unsorted PBMCs, naive and antigen-experienced compartments could not be compared conclusively.

Donors were a few dozen systemically healthy Caucasian individuals from Russia aged 6 to 90 years. Each donor gave roughly 11 milliliters of peripheral blood, drawn into EDTA-treated Vacutainer tubes. Ficoll-Paque density-gradient centrifugation was used to isolate PBMCs, with at least 7 million per sample. Total RNA was extracted from PBMCs with Trizol reagent, with at least 6 micrograms obtained per sample. Naive CD45RAhigh/CD27high T cell percentages were measured by flow cytometry on a PBMC aliquot from every donor. This clonotype was found a few times. It lacks a known antigen. It has no much larger one-base neighbor in the sample; base qualities were not kept. For CDR1 and CDR2, the germline V gene lists SGHTA and FQGNSA. From the cysteine through the phenylalanine, the CDR3 covers 15 amino acids. Only CDR3 DNA is held: 45 bases, read in frame from base 1. Here V drops 11 bases and J drops 1 base, and the junction holds 7 bases not matched to any gene.

The library was produced with 5' RACE. The listed sequencing device is Illumina HiSeq 2500. A second PCR of roughly 7 to 11 cycles was performed with a sample-barcoded 5' primer and a J-beta primer mix. A unique molecular identifier was introduced onto each TCR beta cDNA molecule by a template-switch 5' adaptor carrying 12 random nucleotides. Each sample yielded at least 3 million CDR3-containing paired-end reads. First-strand cDNA synthesis was performed from all RNA using the Mint cDNA synthesis kit, with priming by a TRBC-specific oligonucleotide. All cDNA was treated with uracil-DNA glycosylase and then went through a first 18-cycle PCR with the universal primers M1SS and BC2_uni_R. As for how the authors treated the data: Each sample was normalized by randomly selecting 1 million high-quality reads, each carrying a distinct molecular identifier. Reads sharing molecular identifiers were discarded rather than binned into consensus sequences. MiTCR, set to a Q25 quality threshold and the strictest error-elimination algorithm, was used for CDR3 identification, clonotype clustering and error correction. A nonparametric unseen species model with Euler transformation was used to estimate lower-bound total TCR beta diversity. Through fastp at Q25 and MiXCR, TCRdb rebuilt clones from the public reads, retaining in-frame beta chains. Under each unique CDR3 protein, matching rows form one entry showing the most common genes and DNA. What appears here as the V and J calls and clone size reflects TCRdb's work, not the paper's. Within this sample are about 540,000 distinct CDR3 sequences, with around 24% of them counted one time only. The top ten constitute 8.5% to 9.5% of the sample.

These sequences were also reported in another study, on T cells of mothers and their children. As described in the second report: Donors were nine systemically healthy Caucasian individuals: three mothers and their six children. cDNA synthesis consumed the entire amount of extracted RNA, loaded at 1.5 ug RNA in each 15 ul reaction. In the second PCR, the M1S primer introduced both the sample barcodes and 2-4 random nucleotides. More than 9 million TCR beta CDR3 reads were obtained from each mother, and about 3 million reads were obtained from each child. In both related and unrelated pairs, thymic selection shapes the output of TCR recombination in a similar way, with inherited differences having only a minor effect. Normalized repertoire overlap was always found to be slightly, but never significantly, higher in related mother-child pairs than in unrelated mother-child pairs. No persistent microchimeric T cell clones were detected, at a sensitivity of approximately 100 clones per million clonotypes. To look for features that set related mother-child pairs apart from unrelated individuals, the researchers ran deep NGS to compare the TCR beta repertoires of mothers and children. Mothers averaged around 40 +/- 4 years of age and children averaged around 10 +/- 4 years. After adapter ligation was performed with NEBNext reagents, the libraries were sequenced on an Illumina HiSeq 2000 with 100+100 nt paired-end reads. To prevent cross-contamination, the mother and child libraries were prepared one month apart and sequenced in separate runs. Between 500,000 and 2,000,000 distinct TCR beta clonotypes were identified per donor. Naive TCR beta clonotypes were estimated from low-frequency clonotypes matched to each donor's FACS-determined naive share, without sorting.

The receptor chain draws on TRBV7-2 and TRBJ2-6, with 8 bases aligning to TRBD1. Sequenced material: blood. The sequence came from a boy aged 5-17 years in good health. The nucleotides read TGTGCCGGGTCAGGGGGCCTTTCTGGGGCCAACGTCCTGACTTTC. It codes for CAGSGGLSGANVLTF.